Shown below are 29 T cell receptor beta chains from a single sample sequenced in a study of blood T cell repertoires in COVID-19. Method: immunoSEQ multiplex PCR; TCRdb's copy keeps in-frame clones and lacks some. Among approximately 250,000 clones listed, around 80% were seen once. The sequenced sample consisted of peripheral blood. These receptors all come from a human donor in a cohort sampled during active COVID-19.

V is TRBV5-4 and J is TRBJ2-1; weak D call: TRBD2 (6 bases). CDR3 length: 15 residues. V was pared by 4 bases and J by 4 bases, with 15 bases between. The germline gives CDR1 SGHNT, CDR2 YYREEE (reference sequence). CDR3 loop: CASSTLRGEYNEQFF. CDR3 sequence (DNA): TGTGCCAGCAGCACCCTTCGCGGGGAATACAATGAGCAGTTCTTC.

The chain links TRBV4-2 to TRBJ2-2; D is unclear. The V and J ends lost 2 bases and 7 bases respectively, with 14 bases between them. The CDR3 is 15 amino acids. Germline V gene data show CDR1 as LGHNA and CDR2 as YNFKEQ. CDR3 coding DNA: TGTGCCAGCAGCCAAAGCCCTAGAGGTAGCGGGGAGCTGTTTTTT. Translated: CASSQSPRGSGELFF.

The genes are TRBV9 and TRBJ2-3; 9 positions agree with TRBD2. Trimming took 0 bases from V and 5 from J; bases not matched to a gene: 4. Germline V gene sequence: CDR1 SGDLS, CDR2 YYNGEE. This CDR3 has 15 residues. The chain's CDR3 is CASSVDAGGQDTQYF. CDR3 coding DNA: TGTGCCAGCAGCGTAGACGCGGGGGGGCAAGATACGCAGTATTTT.

The J gene is TRBJ1-4, the V gene TRBV5-7; TRBD1 is a possible D gene (6 bases). TRBV5-7 is flagged as an ORF with uncertain function. The CDR3 consists of 14 residues. The V and J ends lost 2 bases and 5 bases respectively, with 10 bases between them. CDR3 sequence reads: CASSLQGGNEKLFF. In nucleotides, the CDR3 is TGTGCCAGCAGCTTACAGGGTGGGAATGAAAAACTGTTTTTT.

This chain uses TRBV7-9 with TRBJ2-7; 12 bases line up with TRBD1. The length of the CDR3 is 16 residues. The germline CDR1 and CDR2 sequences are SEHNR and FQNEAQ (reference sequence). Trimming took 5 bases from V and 7 from J; bases not matched to a gene: 12. CDR3 protein: CASSPYPGQGAREQYF. The CDR3 DNA follows: TGTGCCAGCAGCCCTTACCCGGGACAGGGGGCTCGAGAGCAGTACTTC. Together with reference TRBV7-9 and TRBJ2-7, the CDR3 gives the full variable domain: DTGVSQNPRHKITKRGQNVTFRCDPISEHNRLYWYRQTLGQGPEFLTYFQNEAQLEKSRLLSDRFSAERPKGSFSTLEIQRTEQGDSAMYLCASSPYPGQGAREQYFGPGTRLTVT.

This chain links TRBV28 with TRBJ2-2, with 11 bases matching TRBD2. V gave up 6 bases and J gave up 7 bases; unmatched junction bases: 19. Germline CDR1 is MDHEN and CDR2 is SYDVKM. This CDR3 is built from 19 residues. This chain's CDR3 is CASSRITSGSPQGSGELFF. As DNA, the CDR3 is TGTGCCAGCAGCCGTATTACTAGCGGGAGTCCACAAGGGAGCGGGGAGCTGTTTTTT. The whole variable domain, remainder taken from reference TRBV28 and TRBJ2-2, is DVKVTQSSRYLVKRTGEKVFLECVQDMDHENMFWYRQDPGLGLRLIYFSYDVKMKEKGDIPEGYSVSREKKERFSLILESASTNQTSMYLCASSRITSGSPQGSGELFFGEGSRLTVL.

The rearrangement joins TRBV5-1 to TRBJ1-1; 8 bases match TRBD1. Germline V CDR1 and CDR2: SGHRS, YFSETQ. This CDR3 comprises 14 residues. Trimming cost V 0 bases and J 7 bases; bases outside gene matches: 5. The CDR3 spells CASSLVTGESEAFF. The CDR3 DNA reads TGCGCCAGCAGCTTGGTGACAGGGGAGAGTGAAGCTTTCTTT.

The V and J genes are TRBV3-1 (or the pseudogene TRBV3-2) and TRBJ2-1; no definite D call. The CDR3 loop spans 12 amino acids. CDR1 is LGHDT, CDR2 YNNKEL, per germline (reference sequence). Trimming removed 5 bases at V and 6 bases at J, with 8 bases between. The CDR3: CASSSISNEQFF. The CDR3 bases are TGTGCCAGCAGCTCCATTTCCAATGAGCAGTTCTTC.

The rearrangement links TRBV5-4 to TRBJ2-2; 8 nucleotides match TRBD2. Germline V gene lookup returns CDR1 SGHNT and CDR2 YYREEE (reference sequence). This CDR3 has 15 amino acids. The V and J ends lost 3 bases and 6 bases, in that order; junction bases with no gene match: 7. The CDR3 spells CASSSLAGTAGELFF. The DNA of the CDR3 is TGTGCCAGCAGCTCCTTAGCGGGAACGGCCGGGGAGCTGTTTTTT.

The V gene is TRBV6-5, the J gene TRBJ2-1; maybe TRBD2 (6 bases). Germline-derived CDR1 and CDR2 are MNHEY and SVGAGI. The V end was cut by 2 bases, the J end by 2 bases, with 10 bases between. CDR3 length: 15 amino acids. The CDR3 DNA sequence: TGTGCCAGCAGTTACGAGGGAGGCGCCTACAATGAGCAGTTCTTC. Protein sequence: CASSYEGGAYNEQFF.

This clone was seen only once. The chain links TRBV3-1 (or the pseudogene TRBV3-2) to TRBJ2-6; possible D gene TRBD1, 7 bases. V was shortened by 1 base and J by 0 bases, with 19 bases between the two germline ends. Germline assignment: CDR1 LGHDT and CDR2 YNNKEL (reference sequence). The CDR3 contains 20 residues. The CDR3 nucleotides are TGTGCCAGCAGCCAAGGGCATGGGGGCCAGGGGGGCTCTGGGGCCAACGTCCTGACTTTC. This encodes CASSQGHGGQGGSGANVLTF.

The chain employs TRBV5-1 and TRBJ2-2; 9 nucleotides align to TRBD2. Losses at the gene ends were 0 bases for V and 6 bases for J; bases not matched to a gene: 3. The CDR3 runs to 15 residues. Germline values: CDR1 SGHRS, CDR2 YFSETQ. CDR3 sequence reads: CASSLAAGGPGELFF. In nucleotides, the CDR3 is TGCGCCAGCAGCTTGGCGGCGGGGGGGCCCGGGGAGCTGTTTTTT.

The chain couples TRBV2 to TRBJ2-7, with 8 nucleotides matching TRBD1. In germline, CDR1 is SNHLY, CDR2 FYNNEI. The CDR3 extends over 14 amino acids. V trimming: 6 bases; J trimming: 1 base; junction bases outside the gene matches: 5. The CDR3 nucleotides read TGTGCCAGCAGAGCAGGGGGCGCATCCTACGAGCAGTACTTC. It yields the protein CASRAGGASYEQYF.

This clone was detected only once. This chain joins TRBV7-9 and TRBJ2-5; D is perhaps TRBD1 (6 bases). The CDR3 sequence is 15 residues long. The V end lost 5 bases, the J end lost 3 bases, and 16 bases lay between the germline ends. The V gene's germline CDR1 is SEHNR and CDR2 FQNEAQ (reference sequence). The CDR3 region has the DNA TGTGCCAGCAGCCTTTGGACAGTCCTGAAAGAGACCCAGTACTTC. Translated, it gives CASSLWTVLKETQYF.

The chain joins TRBV5-4 to TRBJ2-7; no definite D call. Germline V gene sequence: CDR1 SGHNT, CDR2 YYREEE (reference sequence). Trimming shortened V by 0 bases and J by 2 bases, and 9 bases separated the two germline ends. The CDR3 consists of 14 residues. The CDR3, as DNA: TGTGCCAGCAGCTTGGCAGGTTGGCCCTACGAGCAGTACTTC. This translates into CASSLAGWPYEQYF.

V is TRBV9 and J is TRBJ2-1; 11 positions agree with TRBD2. Germline CDR1 reads SGDLS; CDR2 reads YYNGEE. V lost 1 base, J lost 8 bases, and 8 bases stayed unmatched. The CDR3 has 16 amino acids. The CDR3 sequence: CASSVLAGGKGDEQFF. In DNA, the CDR3 is TGTGCCAGCAGCGTATTAGCGGGGGGGAAGGGAGATGAGCAGTTCTTC.

The chain links TRBV15 to TRBJ2-7; D unresolved. Trimming removed 0 bases at V and 0 bases at J, with 9 bases between. CDR1 and CDR2 from the germline V gene are LNHNV and YYDKDF (reference sequence). CDR3 length: 15 residues. CDR3 sequence reads: CATSREIGNSYEQYF. DNA of the CDR3: TGTGCCACCAGCAGAGAGATTGGCAACTCCTACGAGCAGTACTTC.

V gene TRBV28 combines with J gene TRBJ2-7, with TRBD1 matching over 11 bases. Germline V gene data show CDR1 as MDHEN and CDR2 as SYDVKM. V was pared by 6 bases and J by 3 bases, with 7 bases of the junction left unmatched. The CDR3 length is 15 residues. The CDR3 here is CASRSPGTGGYEQYF. In DNA form, the CDR3 reads TGTGCCAGCAGATCCCCCGGGACAGGGGGCTACGAGCAGTACTTC.

This chain joins TRBV28 and TRBJ2-3; 7 bases agree with TRBD2. Per the germline V gene, CDR1 is MDHEN and CDR2 is SYDVKM. The ends lost 7 bases at V and 0 bases at J; junction bases unmatched: 4. This CDR3 is 14 amino acids long. The CDR3 region has the DNA TGTGCCAGCAAGCGGGGAGCTAGCACAGATACGCAGTATTTT. This translates into CASKRGASTDTQYF.

This sequence joins TRBV29-1 and TRBJ2-5; 8 positions match TRBD1. This CDR3 has 12 amino acids. Germline CDR1 SQVTM, CDR2 ANQGSEA. Losses at the gene ends were 6 bases for V and 3 bases for J; bases not matched to a gene: 3. CDR3 in amino acids: CSVKQGEETQYF. The CDR3 DNA is TGCAGCGTCAAACAGGGGGAAGAGACCCAGTACTTC.

The genes are TRBV7-3 and TRBJ2-1; perhaps TRBD2 as D (5 bases). Deletions cut 2 bases from V and 7 bases from J, with 12 bases between. This CDR3 has 14 amino acids. The germline V gene encodes CDR1 SGHTA and CDR2 FQGTGA. The CDR3 region is CASSLSGSWNEQFF. The DNA for the CDR3 is TGTGCCAGCAGCTTATCTGGGAGCTGGAATGAGCAGTTCTTC.

V gene TRBV2 combines with J gene TRBJ2-5, with D unclear. Deletions cut 6 bases from V and 4 bases from J, with 12 bases between. The CDR3 is made up of 13 amino acids. Germline V gene sequence: CDR1 SNHLY, CDR2 FYNNEI. The CDR3 region is CASRGDGLETQYF. In DNA, the CDR3 is TGTGCCAGCAGAGGAGACGGCCTAGAGACCCAGTACTTC.

The chain uses TRBV6-5 and TRBJ2-1; 10 nucleotides line up with TRBD1. Germline V gene data show CDR1 as MNHEY and CDR2 as SVGAGI. This CDR3 has 15 residues. V trimming: 7 bases; J trimming: 7 bases; junction bases outside the gene matches: 10. The CDR3 sequence: CASILRQGASNEQFF. For the CDR3, the DNA is TGTGCCAGCATCCTTAGACAGGGGGCGAGTAATGAGCAGTTCTTC.

The chain couples TRBV6-4 to TRBJ2-5, with D possibly TRBD1 on 5 matching bases. With 0 bases removed from V and 5 bases from J, the gap between germline ends came to 13 bases. Germline lookup yields CDR1 MRHNA and CDR2 SNTAGT. The CDR3 runs to 15 residues. CDR3 nucleotides: TGTGCCAGCAGTGACTCGACAGCAGTAGGGGAGACCCAGTACTTC. Protein sequence: CASSDSTAVGETQYF.

This clone was picked up a small number of times. The chain carries TRBV11-2 and TRBJ1-6, with no clear D. The CDR3 is 14 residues long. CDR1 and CDR2 from the germline V gene are SGHAT and FQNNGV. V lost 4 bases and J 8 bases, leaving 12 bases between the germline ends. The CDR3 loop is CASSWAGNDSPLHF. The CDR3 nucleotides are TGTGCCAGCAGCTGGGCGGGGAACGATTCACCCCTCCACTTT.

The chain has TRBV7-2 and TRBJ1-5, with no clear D. V lost 5 bases to trimming and J lost 8 bases, with 13 bases between them. Germline CDR1 reads SGHTA; CDR2 reads FQGNSA. The CDR3 totals 13 residues. The CDR3 loop is CASSRKSGEPQHF. The CDR3 DNA follows: TGTGCCAGCAGCCGTAAATCCGGGGAGCCCCAGCATTTT.

The gene calls are TRBV25-1 and TRBJ2-5; 8 bases align to TRBD1. Germline V CDR1 and CDR2: MGHDK, SYGVNS. J lost 5 bases, V lost 3 bases, and 5 bases had no gene match. This CDR3 has 14 residues. The CDR3: CASSEDRAPETQYF. CDR3 sequence (DNA): TGTGCCAGCAGTGAGGACAGGGCGCCTGAGACCCAGTACTTC.

The V and J genes are TRBV5-6 and TRBJ1-2; D call uncertain. Germline assignment: CDR1 SGHDT and CDR2 YYEEEE. V dropped 6 bases and J dropped 9 bases, with 15 bases sitting between them. The CDR3 loop spans 12 amino acids. CDR3 bases: TGTGCCAGCACAATACAAAGTCTGAGCTACACCTTC. Its translation: CASTIQSLSYTF.

The chain recombines TRBV7-2 with TRBJ1-2, with 10 bases identical to TRBD1. V was pared by 8 bases and J by 7 bases, with 4 bases of the junction left unmatched. The CDR3 extends over 12 amino acids. From germline, CDR1 is SGHTA and CDR2 FQGNSA. The CDR3 DNA follows: TGTGCCAGCCGGGACAGGGGAACTGGCTACACCTTC. Amino acid sequence: CASRDRGTGYTF.